A single sample is the source of the 30 T cell receptor beta chains below, sequenced in a study of blood T cell repertoires in COVID-19. Clones were sequenced by immunoSEQ multiplex PCR, and TCRdb holds only the in-frame ones, with some missing. This table holds around 200,000 clones, more than 85% found once. The sample consisted of peripheral blood. Receptors originate from a man aged 40-49 years with acute or convalescent COVID-19.

The CDR3 sequence: CASSPQGLYEQYF. The CDR3 region has the DNA TGTGCCAGCAGTCCCCAGGGGCTCTACGAGCAGTACTTC. The chain joins TRBV7-9 to TRBJ2-7; a possible D gene is TRBD1 (6 bases). This CDR3 has 13 residues. V was trimmed by 6 bases and J by 3 bases, leaving 12 bases between them. Germline V CDR1 and CDR2: SEHNR, FQNEAQ (reference sequence). Looking up the rest from reference TRBV7-9 and TRBJ2-7 gives the full variable domain: DTGVSQNPRHKITKRGQNVTFRCDPISEHNRLYWYRQTLGQGPEFLTYFQNEAQLEKSRLLSDRFSAERPKGSFSTLEIQRTEQGDSAMYLCASSPQGLYEQYFGPGTRLTVT.

The chain carries TRBV4-3 and TRBJ2-2, with 7 bases fitting TRBD1. The CDR3 length is 15 residues. With 4 bases clipped from V and 7 bases from J, the junction kept 9 bases outside the gene matches. CDR1 is LGHNA and CDR2 is YSLEER in the germline V gene. CDR3 sequence: CASSPGTVPHGELFF. The CDR3 region has the DNA TGCGCCAGCAGCCCCGGGACAGTCCCACACGGGGAGCTGTTTTTT.

V gene TRBV15 combines with J gene TRBJ1-5; 8 bases align to TRBD1. V was pared by 3 bases and J by 4 bases, with 5 bases of the junction left unmatched. Germline V gene data show CDR1 as LNHNV and CDR2 as YYDKDF (reference sequence). The CDR3 spans 15 residues. The CDR3 DNA follows: TGTGCCACCAGCAGCTACAGGGGGGGAAATCAGCCCCAGCATTTT. It yields the protein CATSSYRGGNQPQHF.

V gene TRBV19 combines with J gene TRBJ2-7; 8 bases align to TRBD1. The germline V gene has CDR1 LNHDA and CDR2 SQIVND (reference sequence). The CDR3 has 15 residues. Losses at the gene ends were 3 bases for V and 5 bases for J; bases not matched to a gene: 9. CDR3 bases: TGTGCCAGTAGTATCGGCCCGGACAGGGCTCACGAGCAGTACTTC. It translates to CASSIGPDRAHEQYF.

The chain combines TRBV19 with TRBJ1-2, with 8 bases aligning to TRBD1. The CDR3 loop spans 13 amino acids. The trim removed 6 bases at V and 5 bases at J, leaving 5 bases unmatched. The V gene's germline CDR1 is LNHDA and CDR2 SQIVND (reference sequence). The CDR3 sequence: CASRVTGGYGYTF. The CDR3 nucleotides are TGTGCCAGTAGGGTAACAGGGGGATATGGCTACACCTTC.

The chain links TRBV19 to TRBJ2-3; D is possibly TRBD1 (6 bases). Germline lookup yields CDR1 LNHDA and CDR2 SQIVND (reference sequence). Trimming removed 7 bases from V and 2 bases from J, with 13 bases in between. The CDR3 has 14 residues. CDR3 region: CASTPLGATDTQYF. In DNA, the CDR3 is TGTGCCAGTACCCCCTTGGGGGCCACAGATACGCAGTATTTT.

This clone was detected only once. The chain employs TRBV7-9 and TRBJ2-5, with 11 bases fitting TRBD2. This CDR3 has 18 amino acids. Germline assignment: CDR1 SEHNR and CDR2 FQNEAQ (reference sequence). Germline trimming cut 2 bases from V and 5 bases from J; bases unmatched to any gene: 13. The CDR3 bases are TGTGCCAGCAGCTTATGGACTAGCGGGCATGGGCCGGGTGAGACCCAGTACTTC. This translates into CASSLWTSGHGPGETQYF.

The sample holds a few counts of this clone. This chain joins TRBV19 and TRBJ1-1, with D possibly being TRBD1 (5 bases). This CDR3 region has 11 residues. Trimming shortened V by 5 bases and J by 7 bases, and 8 bases separated the two germline ends. Germline V gives CDR1 LNHDA, CDR2 SQIVND (reference sequence). The CDR3 coding sequence is TGTGCCAGTAGTCCGGGACTTGAAGCTTTCTTT. It encodes CASSPGLEAFF.

The chain has TRBV11-3 and TRBJ2-1; TRBD2 aligns across 16 bases. This CDR3 contains 20 residues. V was pared by 3 bases and J by 0 bases, with 8 bases of the junction left unmatched. Germline values: CDR1 SGHNT, CDR2 YENEEA. In DNA, the CDR3 is TGTGCCAGCAGCTTGGCAGGGGGACTAGCGGGAGGGGGCTCCTACAATGAGCAGTTCTTC. This sequence encodes CASSLAGGLAGGGSYNEQFF.

The chain is built from TRBV28 and TRBJ2-1; 7 bases map to TRBD1. The CDR3 consists of 16 residues. CDR1 and CDR2 (germline): MDHEN, SYDVKM. After removal of 5 bases from V and 0 bases from J, the junction contained 7 bases not matched to a gene. CDR3 in amino acids: CASSGAHRGSYNEQFF. CDR3 sequence (DNA): TGTGCCAGCAGTGGGGCACACAGGGGCTCCTACAATGAGCAGTTCTTC. Combining the CDR3 with reference TRBV28 and TRBJ2-1 gives the whole variable domain DVKVTQSSRYLVKRTGEKVFLECVQDMDHENMFWYRQDPGLGLRLIYFSYDVKMKEKGDIPEGYSVSREKKERFSLILESASTNQTSMYLCASSGAHRGSYNEQFFGPGTRLTVL.

The chain combines TRBV6-5 with TRBJ2-3; 8 bases align to TRBD2. This CDR3 region has 14 residues. Germline V gives CDR1 MNHEY, CDR2 SVGAGI. The V gene end was trimmed by 9 bases and the J gene end by 2 bases; junction bases not matched to a gene: 7. The DNA of the CDR3 is TGTGCCAGTGCGACTAGCGCCTTCACAGATACGCAGTATTTT. It translates to CASATSAFTDTQYF.

V and J are TRBV27 and TRBJ2-7; the match to TRBD2 covers 7 bases. CDR1 and CDR2 from the germline V gene are MNHEY and SMNVEV (reference sequence). With 3 bases clipped from V and 3 bases from J, the junction kept 23 bases outside the gene matches. This CDR3 region has 20 residues. This CDR3 is CASSFLSRTVPSGALYEQYF. In DNA, the CDR3 is TGTGCCAGCAGTTTCCTTTCACGGACGGTTCCTAGCGGAGCCCTCTACGAGCAGTACTTC.

This clone is a singleton in its sample. V gene TRBV7-2 combines with J gene TRBJ2-5, with 8 positions matching TRBD2. Germline CDR1 SGHTA, CDR2 FQGNSA. J lost 1 base, V lost 1 base, and 5 bases had no gene match. This CDR3 is built from 16 residues. The CDR3 DNA follows: TGTGCCAGCAGCTTAGTGGCGGGAGGTCTCCAAGAGACCCAGTACTTC. It is translated as CASSLVAGGLQETQYF.

The rearrangement links TRBV7-3 to TRBJ2-2, with TRBD1 as a possible D gene (6 bases). Trimming shortened V by 5 bases and J by 3 bases, and 13 bases separated the two germline ends. Germline V lookup: CDR1 SGHTA, CDR2 FQGTGA. The CDR3 has 15 amino acids. CDR3 nucleotide sequence: TGTGCCAGCAGCATCCAGGGGACCGACACCGGGGAGCTGTTTTTT. Translation: CASSIQGTDTGELFF.

The chain couples TRBV7-9 to TRBJ2-2; 7 nucleotides match TRBD2. Germline values: CDR1 SEHNR, CDR2 FQNEAQ (reference sequence). The CDR3 is made up of 18 amino acids. V dropped 6 bases and J dropped 0; count of bases not matched to a gene: 13. In nucleotides, the CDR3 is TGTGCCAGCAGTTTGAGGGGAGCTAGCGGAGCGAACACCGGGGAGCTGTTTTTT. Residues: CASSLRGASGANTGELFF.

This clone appeared once. The chain has TRBV5-5 and TRBJ2-7; 7 nucleotides line up with TRBD2. Germline trimming cut 5 bases from V and 0 bases from J; bases unmatched to any gene: 2. Germline CDR1 reads SGHKS; CDR2 reads YYEKEE (reference sequence). The CDR3 length is 13 residues. This chain's CDR3 is CASSSGSSYEQYF. DNA for the CDR3: TGTGCCAGCAGTAGCGGGTCCTCCTACGAGCAGTACTTC.

The chain uses TRBV27 and TRBJ2-2, with 7 bases that match TRBD2. This CDR3 is 14 amino acids long. The ends lost 5 bases at V and 5 bases at J; junction bases unmatched: 5. The germline V gene has CDR1 MNHEY and CDR2 SMNVEV (reference sequence). This CDR3 is CASSPLGLTGELFF. The CDR3 DNA reads as TGTGCCAGCAGTCCACTGGGACTAACCGGGGAGCTGTTTTTT.

This chain joins TRBV19 and TRBJ2-1; TRBD2 might be the D (6 bases). Trimming took off 3 bases at V and 2 bases at J, with 14 bases between the two ends. In germline, CDR1 is LNHDA, CDR2 SQIVND (reference sequence). The CDR3 is 16 amino acids. The CDR3 loop reads CASSMALTSPYNEQFF. Written as DNA, the CDR3 is TGTGCCAGTAGTATGGCCCTGACTAGTCCCTACAATGAGCAGTTCTTC. Full variable domain (remainder filled in from reference TRBV19 and TRBJ2-1): DGGITQSPKYLFRKEGQNVTLSCEQNLNHDAMYWYRQDPGQGLRLIYYSQIVNDFQKGDIAEGYSVSREKKESFPLTVTSAQKNPTAFYLCASSMALTSPYNEQFFGPGTRLTVL.

The rearrangement links TRBV6-1 to TRBJ2-2; D remains unclear. The germline V and J ends were trimmed by 2 bases and 4 bases, with 11 bases remaining between them. The CDR3 loop spans 15 amino acids. The germline V gene has CDR1 MNHNS and CDR2 SASEGT. The chain's CDR3 is CASSESIRVTGELFF. CDR3 coding DNA: TGTGCCAGCAGTGAATCCATCCGGGTCACCGGGGAGCTGTTTTTT.

Written as DNA, the CDR3 is TGTGCCAGCAGACAAACCGACATTCAGTACTTC. This translates into CASRQTDIQYF. The rearrangement uses TRBV12-3 or TRBV12-4 and TRBJ2-4; unclear D gene. The CDR3 consists of 11 residues. Trimming removed 6 bases from V and 8 bases from J, with 8 bases in between.

The chain recombines TRBV18 with TRBJ1-1; the D gene is possibly TRBD1 (5 bases). This CDR3 is built from 16 residues. CDR1 and CDR2 from the germline V gene are KGHSH and LQKENI. V dropped 2 bases and J dropped 0 bases, with 13 bases sitting between them. CDR3 bases: TGTGCCAGCTCACCAAAAATACAGGACATGAACACTGAAGCTTTCTTT. This codes for CASSPKIQDMNTEAFF.

This chain connects TRBV29-1 to TRBJ2-7; perhaps TRBD2 as D (6 bases). Trimming removed 7 bases from V and 1 base from J, with 11 bases in between. CDR1 and CDR2 (germline): SQVTM, ANQGSEA. This CDR3 has 12 amino acids. The CDR3 coding sequence is TGCAGCGCCGCGCGGGATTCCTACGAGCAGTACTTC. This gives the protein CSAARDSYEQYF.

The chain links TRBV7-3 to TRBJ2-2; TRBD1 agrees at 7 bases. Unmatched junction bases numbered 5, after V lost 5 bases and J lost 2 bases. This CDR3 contains 15 residues. Germline CDR1 and CDR2: SGHTA and FQGTGA. The CDR3 DNA sequence: TGTGCCAGCAGCGCCCAGGGGGTAAACACCGGGGAGCTGTTTTTT. Encoded protein: CASSAQGVNTGELFF.

This CDR3 reads CASSHTGTGRTEAFF. The CDR3 DNA reads as TGCGCCAGCAGCCACACCGGGACAGGGCGGACTGAAGCTTTCTTT. The J gene is TRBJ1-1, the V gene TRBV5-1; 9 bases line up with TRBD1. Germline assignment: CDR1 SGHRS and CDR2 YFSETQ. V trimming: 4 bases; J trimming: 5 bases; junction bases outside the gene matches: 9. The CDR3 has 15 amino acids.

The chain carries TRBV28 and TRBJ2-1, with D maybe TRBD2 (6 bases). CDR3 length: 13 residues. Deletions cut 2 bases from V and 7 bases from J, with 9 bases between. Germline lookup yields CDR1 MDHEN and CDR2 SYDVKM. CDR3 region: CASSLHGGNEQFF. In nucleotides, the CDR3 is TGTGCCAGCAGTTTACATGGAGGGAATGAGCAGTTCTTC.

V and J are TRBV24-1 and TRBJ2-2, with TRBD2 matching over 11 bases. CDR1 and CDR2 from the germline V gene are KGHDR and SFDVKD. The CDR3 extends over 17 amino acids. Unmatched junction bases numbered 9, after V lost 5 bases and J lost 5 bases. Here the CDR3 DNA reads TGTGCCACCAGTGGAACTAGCGGGAGAGGCGGAACCGGGGAGCTGTTTTTT. Translating it yields CATSGTSGRGGTGELFF.

With respect to this clone: Other nucleotide sequences in the sample specify the same CDR3. CDR3 protein: CAWSGQGNQPQHF. The CDR3 DNA is TGTGCCTGGAGCGGTCAGGGGAATCAGCCCCAGCATTTT. The V gene is TRBV30, the J gene TRBJ1-5, with a weak D call TRBD1 (6 bases). The CDR3 spans 13 residues. Per the germline V gene, CDR1 is GTSNPN and CDR2 is SVGIG (reference sequence). V lost 3 bases and J 4 bases, leaving 10 bases between the germline ends. The full variable domain, in which reference TRBV30 and TRBJ1-5 provide the parts outside the CDR3, is SQTIHQWPATLVQPVGSPLSLECTVEGTSNPNLYWYRQAAGRGLQLLFYSVGIGQISSEVPQNLSASRPQDRQFILSSKKLLLSDSGFYLCAWSGQGNQPQHFGDGTRLSIL.

The CDR3 here is CASSLISGSEQFF. The CDR3 DNA follows: TGTGCCAGCAGCTTAATCTCAGGGTCCGAGCAGTTCTTC. The V gene is TRBV7-3, the J gene TRBJ2-1, with D tentatively TRBD1 (5 bases). Germline CDR1 SGHTA, CDR2 FQGTGA. The CDR3 is 13 residues long. Trimming removed 1 base at V and 10 bases at J, with 11 bases between.

This clone was seen only once. The CDR3, as DNA: TGCGCCAGCAGCCCTTGGGGGGCCGGGACAGGGTTAGGCTACACCTTC. It codes for CASSPWGAGTGLGYTF. The chain links TRBV5-1 to TRBJ1-2; 9 bases are shared with TRBD1. CDR3 length: 16 residues. Per the germline V gene, CDR1 is SGHRS and CDR2 is YFSETQ. V lost 4 bases to trimming and J lost 8 bases; unmatched junction nucleotides: 15.

This chain connects TRBV15 to TRBJ2-7; TRBD2 agrees at 11 bases. This CDR3 comprises 15 residues. V lost 2 bases to trimming and J lost 6 bases; unmatched junction nucleotides: 6. Germline V gene lookup returns CDR1 LNHNV and CDR2 YYDKDF (reference sequence). CDR3 sequence reads: CATSRPTSGSFEQYF. CDR3 DNA: TGTGCCACCAGCAGACCTACTAGCGGGAGTTTCGAGCAGTACTTC.